These 29 T cell receptor beta chains originate from one sample sequenced in a study of blood T cell repertoires in COVID-19. Method: immunoSEQ multiplex PCR; TCRdb's copy keeps in-frame clones and lacks some. The sample yields fewer than 300,000 clones, about 81% seen once. The sample consisted of peripheral blood. These receptors originate from a human donor with COVID-19, enrolled during active disease. The donor label of this sample is uncertain.

This clone was seen more than once but under ten times. The rearrangement uses TRBV2 and TRBJ1-5; the D gene is possibly TRBD1 (5 bases). This CDR3 region has 15 residues. The V gene's germline CDR1 is SNHLY and CDR2 FYNNEI. The V gene lost 5 bases and the J gene lost 3 bases, with 14 bases spanning the gap. CDR3 in DNA: TGTGCCAGCAGTAGCGATAGGGGTCCCAATCAGCCCCAGCATTTT. Translated, it gives CASSSDRGPNQPQHF.

The genes are TRBV5-1 and TRBJ2-3; 11 nucleotides match TRBD2. Germline V gene sequence: CDR1 SGHRS, CDR2 YFSETQ. The V gene end was trimmed by 4 bases and the J gene end by 4 bases; junction bases not matched to a gene: 5. CDR3 length: 15 amino acids. The DNA for the CDR3 is TGCGCCAGCAGCCCCCTTAGCGGGGGGGCAGATACGCAGTATTTT. Translated, it gives CASSPLSGGADTQYF.

The chain combines TRBV24-1 with TRBJ2-2; no clear D. The length of the CDR3 is 12 residues. Germline V gives CDR1 KGHDR, CDR2 SFDVKD. Trimming shortened V by 10 bases and J by 6 bases, and 11 bases separated the two germline ends. The CDR3 region is CATAPAAGELFF. The CDR3 nucleotides are TGTGCCACTGCACCCGCGGCCGGGGAGCTGTTTTTT.

This chain uses TRBV2 with TRBJ1-1; 7 nucleotides match TRBD1. The CDR3 runs 13 residues. CDR1 and CDR2 (germline): SNHLY, FYNNEI. V lost 7 bases to trimming and J lost 4 bases; unmatched junction nucleotides: 6. CDR3 sequence: CASTIDRATEAFF. The CDR3 DNA sequence: TGTGCCAGCACGATAGACAGGGCCACTGAAGCTTTCTTT. Drawing the rest from reference TRBV2 and TRBJ1-1, the complete variable domain is EPEVTQTPSHQVTQMGQEVILRCVPISNHLYFYWYRQILGQKVEFLVSFYNNEISEKSEIFDDQFSVERPDGSNFTLKIRSTKLEDSAMYFCASTIDRATEAFFGQGTRLTVV.

The V and J genes are TRBV24-1 and TRBJ1-3; D might be TRBD1 (6 bases). Trimming pared 1 base from V and 13 bases from J, leaving 13 bases between. Per the germline V gene, CDR1 is KGHDR and CDR2 is SFDVKD. The CDR3 is 13 residues long. The CDR3 sequence: CATSDFWGQGIYF. The DNA for the CDR3 is TGTGCCACCAGTGATTTTTGGGGACAAGGGATATATTTT.

The V and J genes are TRBV20-1 and TRBJ2-7; 7 bases are a match to TRBD1. V shed 6 bases, J shed 3 bases, and the junction held 2 bases outside the gene matches. In germline, CDR1 is DFQATT, CDR2 SNEGSKA (reference sequence). The CDR3 runs to 11 residues. The CDR3 DNA reads TGCAGTGCCGGACAGGTCTACGAGCAGTACTTC. Protein: CSAGQVYEQYF.

The V gene is TRBV28, the J gene TRBJ1-1, with 12 bases that match TRBD1. Germline V CDR1 and CDR2: MDHEN, SYDVKM. J gave up 6 bases and V 6 bases, and 11 bases lay outside the gene matches. The CDR3 is made up of 16 amino acids. The CDR3 DNA reads as TGTGCCAGCAGACTTCGGGACAGGGGGCTAATCGCTGAAGCTTTCTTT. Amino acid sequence: CASRLRDRGLIAEAFF.

The V gene is TRBV28, the J gene TRBJ2-7; 7 positions match TRBD2. V gave up 2 bases and J gave up 3 bases; unmatched junction bases: 7. Germline V gene lookup returns CDR1 MDHEN and CDR2 SYDVKM. There are 15 residues in the CDR3. CDR3 amino acids: CASSLRRGRRYEQYF. CDR3 nucleotide sequence: TGTGCCAGCAGTTTACGTCGCGGGAGACGCTACGAGCAGTACTTC.

This clone was counted a single time. The chain is built from TRBV10-3 and TRBJ1-3; no definite D call. The V end was cut by 4 bases, the J end by 0 bases, with 13 bases between. CDR1 and CDR2 (germline): ENHRY, SYGVKD. This CDR3 spans 16 amino acids. CDR3 residues: CAISAARASSGNTIYF. The DNA of the CDR3 is TGTGCCATCAGTGCTGCGAGGGCGAGCTCTGGAAACACCATATATTTT.

This clone has only one observation. This chain uses TRBV4-1 with TRBJ2-1; 10 bases align to TRBD2. The length of the CDR3 is 16 residues. V was pared by 2 bases and J by 7 bases, with 8 bases of the junction left unmatched. Germline CDR1 MGHRA, CDR2 YSYEKL. The CDR3 DNA reads TGCGCCAGCAGCCAACCCCTAGCGGGAGACGTAAATGAGCAGTTCTTC. It codes for CASSQPLAGDVNEQFF.

The chain employs TRBV19 and TRBJ2-3; 9 nucleotides match TRBD2. The germline V gene has CDR1 LNHDA and CDR2 SQIVND (reference sequence). V dropped 3 bases and J dropped 4; count of bases not matched to a gene: 8. There are 16 residues in the CDR3. In nucleotides, the CDR3 is TGTGCCAGTAGTATTACAGCGGGAGGAGCCGCAGATACGCAGTATTTT. Translated: CASSITAGGAADTQYF.

The chain is built from TRBV19 and TRBJ2-3; the match to TRBD2 covers 13 bases. The CDR3 runs to 16 residues. CDR1 and CDR2 from the germline V gene are LNHDA and SQIVND (reference sequence). V was pared by 5 bases and J by 3 bases, with 5 bases of the junction left unmatched. The CDR3 DNA reads TGTGCCAGTAGTTCTGGACTAGCGGGAGTGACAGATACGCAGTATTTT. As protein: CASSSGLAGVTDTQYF.

The J gene is TRBJ2-7, the V gene TRBV9, with TRBD2 matching 13 bases. This CDR3 is 16 amino acids long. The germline V gene encodes CDR1 SGDLS and CDR2 YYNGEE. Losses at the gene ends were 2 bases for V and 2 bases for J; bases not matched to a gene: 4. The CDR3 DNA is TGTGCCAGCAGCGTGAGAGGGACTAGCGGGACCTACGAGCAGTACTTC. It encodes CASSVRGTSGTYEQYF. The full variable domain, with the rest looked up from reference TRBV9 and TRBJ2-7, is DSGVTQTPKHLITATGQRVTLRCSPRSGDLSVYWYQQSLDQGLQFLIQYYNGEERAKGNILERFSAQQFPDLHSELNLSSLELGDSALYFCASSVRGTSGTYEQYFGPGTRLTVT.

This clone was seen a few times. The chain is built from TRBV6-7 and TRBJ1-1, with 9 bases lining up with TRBD1. TRBV6-7 is placed among ORFs of uncertain function. V lost 2 bases to trimming and J lost 6 bases; unmatched junction nucleotides: 16. The CDR3 is made up of 18 amino acids. DNA for the CDR3: TGTGCCAGCAGTTACCCCACCCCAAAGGACAGGGGCAGGGCTGAAGCTTTCTTT. This sequence encodes CASSYPTPKDRGRAEAFF.

There are a few counts of this clone. This CDR3 reads CASSESDSDPAANYGYTF. For the CDR3, the DNA is TGCGCCAGCAGTGAGTCTGACAGCGACCCTGCAGCTAACTATGGCTACACCTTC. The chain combines TRBV10-2 with TRBJ1-2; TRBD1 is a possible D gene (5 bases). Germline V gene sequence: CDR1 WSHSY, CDR2 SAAADI. Trimming stripped 0 bases from V and 0 bases from J, with 17 bases between. This CDR3 contains 18 residues.

Here the CDR3 reads CASSLVAGKLFF. The CDR3 DNA sequence: TGTGCCAGCAGCTTGGTCGCGGGAAAACTGTTTTTT. The rearrangement uses TRBV5-5 and TRBJ1-4; D call uncertain. The CDR3 totals 12 residues. The germline V gene encodes CDR1 SGHKS and CDR2 YYEKEE (reference sequence). V was pared by 0 bases and J by 10 bases, with 7 bases between.

This chain connects TRBV30 to TRBJ1-6; TRBD1 aligns across 9 bases. This CDR3 comprises 14 residues. V trimming: 3 bases; J trimming: 9 bases; junction bases outside the gene matches: 6. Germline-derived CDR1 and CDR2 are GTSNPN and SVGIG (reference sequence). The CDR3 DNA is TGTGCCTGGAGCAACGACAGGGGGGTTTCACCCCTCCACTTT. Protein: CAWSNDRGVSPLHF.

This clone was seen a handful of times. V is TRBV7-2 and J is TRBJ2-7; 8 bases are a match to TRBD1. Germline CDR1 SGHTA, CDR2 FQGNSA. The junction had 5 bases not matched to a gene; V was cut back by 1 base and J by 0 bases. This CDR3 has 16 amino acids. Written as DNA, the CDR3 is TGTGCCAGCAGCTTAGTCGGGACAGGTGTCTCCTACGAGCAGTACTTC. Translating gives CASSLVGTGVSYEQYF.

The chain recombines TRBV7-9 with TRBJ2-3, with 7 bases identical to TRBD2. Germline V gives CDR1 SEHNR, CDR2 FQNEAQ (reference sequence). CDR3 size: 15 residues. J gave up 2 bases and V 5 bases, and 7 bases lay outside the gene matches. The CDR3 sequence is CASSTLADYTDTQYF. The CDR3 region has the DNA TGTGCCAGCAGCACCCTAGCGGACTACACAGATACGCAGTATTTT.

The chain joins TRBV27 to TRBJ2-1; 7 positions match TRBD2. The CDR3 length is 19 residues. Germline CDR1 is MNHEY and CDR2 is SMNVEV (reference sequence). V was clipped by 3 bases and J by 0 bases; unmatched bases: 14. The CDR3 coding sequence is TGTGCCAGCAGTTTCGCCGGGGGACTACTCAAGAACTCCTACAATGAGCAGTTCTTC. The encoded protein is CASSFAGGLLKNSYNEQFF.

The chain recombines TRBV9 with TRBJ2-2, with a weak D call TRBD2 (6 bases). Per the germline V gene, CDR1 is SGDLS and CDR2 is YYNGEE. The CDR3 contains 16 residues. Trimming took off 0 bases at V and 2 bases at J, with 11 bases between the two ends. The CDR3 spells CASSVGPGLNTGELFF. DNA for the CDR3: TGTGCCAGCAGCGTAGGTCCCGGACTAAACACCGGGGAGCTGTTTTTT.

The chain links TRBV6-2 or TRBV6-3 to TRBJ1-5; TRBD1 might be the D (5 bases). V was trimmed by 6 bases and J by 6 bases, leaving 12 bases between them. Per the germline V gene, CDR1 is MNHEY and CDR2 is SVGEGT. This CDR3 is 13 amino acids long. The CDR3 is CASSFGGTQPQHF. CDR3 nucleotide sequence: TGTGCCAGCAGCTTCGGGGGGACTCAGCCCCAGCATTTT.

This clone was found once. The genes are TRBV30 and TRBJ1-1; no definite D call. Deletions cut 1 base from V and 7 bases from J, with 7 bases between. The CDR3 sequence is 11 residues long. CDR1 GTSNPN and CDR2 SVGIG come from the germline V gene (reference sequence). As DNA, the CDR3 is TGTGCCTGGAGTGGGGAGTTTGAAGCTTTCTTT. This encodes CAWSGEFEAFF.

The chain combines TRBV20-1 with TRBJ1-2, with D unclear. Germline V gene lookup returns CDR1 DFQATT and CDR2 SNEGSKA (reference sequence). The CDR3 is 11 residues long. V dropped 3 bases and J dropped 6 bases, with 8 bases sitting between them. The CDR3 reads CSASIDDGYTF. Written as DNA, the CDR3 is TGCAGTGCTAGTATAGATGATGGCTACACCTTC.

The gene calls are TRBV5-1 and TRBJ1-4; 7 bases fit TRBD1. CDR3 length: 14 residues. V was pared by 0 bases and J by 10 bases, with 6 bases of the junction left unmatched. The V gene's germline CDR1 is SGHRS and CDR2 YFSETQ. CDR3 nucleotide sequence: TGCGCCAGCAGCTTGGGACAGGGTGTTGGAAAACTGTTTTTT. Amino acids: CASSLGQGVGKLFF.

The CDR3 protein is CASSPHLVSGYTF. CDR3 bases: TGTGCCAGCTCACCCCACCTAGTGAGCGGCTACACCTTC. The chain carries TRBV18 and TRBJ1-2; D is uncertain. Trimming removed 3 bases from V and 8 bases from J, with 13 bases in between. This CDR3 is built from 13 residues. Germline V CDR1 and CDR2: KGHSH, LQKENI.

The rearrangement uses TRBV23-1 and TRBJ2-7; 7 bases line up with TRBD1. TRBV23-1 qualifies as an ORF whose function is uncertain. The V gene end was trimmed by 6 bases and the J gene end by 0 bases; junction bases not matched to a gene: 11. The CDR3 spans 16 residues. The CDR3 DNA follows: TGCGCCAGCAGGCTCAATACAGGACAGGACTCCTACGAGCAGTACTTC. This codes for CASRLNTGQDSYEQYF.

The table lists this clone with a few counts. The V gene is TRBV5-6, the J gene TRBJ1-2, with 9 bases that match TRBD1. Germline loops: CDR1 SGHDT, CDR2 YYEEEE. This CDR3 is built from 15 residues. V shed 0 bases and J 5 bases; nucleotides not matched to a gene: 5. The CDR3 protein is CASSLVGQGPYGYTF. The DNA of the CDR3 is TGTGCCAGCAGCTTGGTGGGACAGGGACCATATGGCTACACCTTC.

V is TRBV30 and J is TRBJ1-1; 8 nucleotides agree with TRBD1. V lost 0 bases to trimming and J lost 10 bases; unmatched junction nucleotides: 7. Germline V gene sequence: CDR1 GTSNPN, CDR2 SVGIG (reference sequence). This CDR3 has 13 amino acids. The chain's CDR3 is CAWSVGQGAGAFF. CDR3 DNA: TGTGCCTGGAGTGTAGGGCAGGGGGCGGGAGCTTTCTTT.